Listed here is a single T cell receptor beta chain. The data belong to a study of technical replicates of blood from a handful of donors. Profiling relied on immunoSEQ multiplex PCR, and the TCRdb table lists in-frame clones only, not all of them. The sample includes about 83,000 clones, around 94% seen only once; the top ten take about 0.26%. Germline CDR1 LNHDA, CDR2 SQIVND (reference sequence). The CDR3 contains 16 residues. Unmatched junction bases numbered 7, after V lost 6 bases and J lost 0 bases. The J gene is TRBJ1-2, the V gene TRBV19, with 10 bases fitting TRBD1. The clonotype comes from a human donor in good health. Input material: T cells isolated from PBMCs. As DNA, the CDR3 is TGTGCCAGTAGCACCGGGACAGGGGTTACTAACTATGGCTACACCTTC. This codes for CASSTGTGVTNYGYTF.